Listed below are T cell receptor beta chains from one sample, sequenced in a study of response to subunit inactivated influenza vaccine. TCRdb reprocessed the RT-PCR reads with MiXCR, giving one entry per CDR3 protein. The sample shows under 550,000 distinct CDR3 sequences, 6% to 9% of them seen only once. Sequencing used PBMCs from blood, obtained less than 30 months after vaccination. The receptor set was obtained from a man aged 50 to 69 who received an inactivated influenza vaccine. Each CDR3 is given with its conserved first and last residue. Each record gives: clone size, D gene, J gene, V gene, CDR3 DNA, CDR3 protein. The D gene is left open where the match is weak. For some rows the clone size is stated as once, few or many, or as a class when expanded; others skip it.

>few|-|TRBJ2-1|TRBV4-2
TGTGCCAGCAGCCAATTCCAGATGACTACCTATAAGAGCAATGAGCAGTTCTTC
CASSQFQMTTYKSNEQFF
>-|TRBD1|TRBJ1-6|TRBV12-3/TRBV12-4
TGTGCCAGCAGACAGGGGCTCGGTAATTCACCCCTCCACTTT
CASRQGLGNSPLHF
>many|-|TRBJ2-1|TRBV3-1
TGTGCCAGCAGCCAAGATATTCTTCTTCGAGGGTACAATGAGCAGTTCTTC
CASSQDILLRGYNEQFF
>-|TRBD1|TRBJ2-7|TRBV28
TGTGCCAGCAGGGAAGGGACAGGGTACGAGCAGTACTTC
CASREGTGYEQYF
>-|-|TRBJ1-1|TRBV20-1
TGCAGTGCTAGAGATGGCAGTATGGACACTGAAGCTTTCTTT
CSARDGSMDTEAFF
>few|-|TRBJ2-5|TRBV5-1
TGCGCCAGCAGCTTGGGGACGGCGGAAAGAGAGACCCAGTACTTC
CASSLGTAERETQYF
>many|-|TRBJ2-7|TRBV5-1
TGCGCCAGCAGCCCGGATTTGGAAGTCTACGAGCAGTACTTC
CASSPDLEVYEQYF
>-|TRBD1|TRBJ1-2|TRBV12-3/TRBV12-4
TGTGCCAGCAGTCCGGGGACAGGGGGAACGAAAGGCTACTCCTTC
CASSPGTGGTKGYSF
>many|-|TRBJ2-3|TRBV3-1
TGTGCCAGCAGCTTCGAAAGCACAGATACGCAGTATTTT
CASSFESTDTQYF
>few|TRBD2|TRBJ2-5|TRBV20-1
TGCAGTGCTAGAGCCGGGACTAGCGGGAGTGGGGCCCAGTACTTC
CSARAGTSGSGAQYF
>-|-|TRBJ1-3|TRBV15
TGTGCCACCAGCAGCAGATTTACCTCTGGAAACACCATATATTTT
CATSSRFTSGNTIYF
>-|TRBD2|TRBJ2-1|TRBV6-2/TRBV6-3
TGTGCCAGCCTCGACAGGTTCGGGACTAGCGTTAATGAGCAGTTCTTC
CASLDRFGTSVNEQFF
>few|-|TRBJ2-7|TRBV3-1
TGTGCCAGCAGCCAACTTTACGAGCAGTACTTC
CASSQLYEQYF
>few|-|TRBJ1-2|TRBV2
TGTGCCAGCAGTGAAGCGCTTCCGGGGGCTCATGGCTACACCTTC
CASSEALPGAHGYTF
>many|TRBD1|TRBJ2-7|TRBV3-1
TGTGCCAGCAGCGTCGGGACAGGGGTCGAGGAGCAGTACTTC
CASSVGTGVEEQYF
>few|TRBD2|TRBJ2-7|TRBV5-1
TGCGCCAGCAGCTCCCGGGGGGGAAGCAGCTACGAGCAGTACTTC
CASSSRGGSSYEQYF
>few|-|TRBJ1-2|TRBV10-3
TGTGCCATCAGTGAGTCCGAGGGGACTCTTAACTATGGCTACACCTTC
CAISESEGTLNYGYTF
>few|-|TRBJ1-1|TRBV12-3/TRBV12-4
TGTGCCAGCAGTGTGAGCACTGAAGCTTTCTTT
CASSVSTEAFF
>-|-|TRBJ1-1|TRBV6-2/TRBV6-3
TGTGCCAGCAGCCTCTACACAGGGAAGACTGAAGCTTTCTTT
CASSLYTGKTEAFF
>-|-|TRBJ2-1|TRBV7-8
TGTGCCAGCAGCTTAGCGAACACGGGTAGTGAGCAGTTCTTC
CASSLANTGSEQFF
>-|TRBD1|TRBJ2-7|TRBV6-1
TGTGCCAGCAGTCGTACCGGGACAGGGTTCTACGAGCAGTACTTC
CASSRTGTGFYEQYF
>many|-|TRBJ2-7|TRBV7-7
TGTGCTAGCAGCTTAAGGGCTAGCGAAGACTACGAGCAGTACTTC
CASSLRASEDYEQYF
>-|TRBD2|TRBJ2-2|TRBV9
TGTGCCAGCAGCGTCTCTAGCGGGTACACCGGGGAGCTGTTTTTT
CASSVSSGYTGELFF
>-|-|TRBJ2-5|TRBV9
TGTGCCAGCAGCGTCAGCCAGGGAGAGACCCAGTACTTC
CASSVSQGETQYF
>few|TRBD2|TRBJ2-1|TRBV7-6
TGTGCCAGCAGCTTTGAACTAGCGGGAGCGGGGAATGAGCAGTTCTTC
CASSFELAGAGNEQFF
>many|-|TRBJ2-1|TRBV5-8
TGTGCCACCGAAACTAACCGGGACATGAGCTCCTACAATGAGCAGTTCTTC
CATETNRDMSSYNEQFF
>many|TRBD1|TRBJ2-3|TRBV12-3/TRBV12-4
TGTGCCAGCAGTTCGGGACAGGGGGGGGACACAGATACGCAGTATTTT
CASSSGQGGDTDTQYF
>few|TRBD2|TRBJ2-5|TRBV3-1
TGTGCCAGCTCAGGACTAGCGGGAGGTTCGGTAAGGGCCCAGTACTTC
CASSGLAGGSVRAQYF